These 32 T cell receptor beta chains were sequenced from one sample in a study of T-cell memory formation after mild COVID-19. Using its own MiXCR run on the 5' RACE reads, TCRdb lists one record per CDR3 protein. The sample lists hundreds of thousands of distinct CDR3 sequences; 15% to 20% were seen once. The sequenced sample consisted of PBMCs or a T cell subset sorted from them (not recorded which). These receptors all come from a man aged 18 to 30 who had mild COVID-19 (a few samples of this study predate the infection). Cell type and time point are not known.

The CDR3 DNA sequence: TGTGCCAGCAGCTTGGAGACAGGGTGGGGAGATACGCAGTATTTT. Translating gives CASSLETGWGDTQYF. The gene calls are TRBV5-5 and TRBJ2-3, with 7 bases that match TRBD1. This CDR3 region has 15 residues. From germline, CDR1 is SGHKS and CDR2 YYEKEE (reference sequence). After removal of 0 bases from V and 5 bases from J, the junction contained 6 bases not matched to a gene.

The J gene is TRBJ2-7, the V gene TRBV25-1; no clear D gene. Germline CDR1 reads MGHDK; CDR2 reads SYGVNS. This CDR3 has 13 amino acids. Trimming removed 6 bases at V and 5 bases at J, with 14 bases between. The DNA for the CDR3 is TGTGCCAGCAGCGGGTTCGGTGGGGACGAGCAGTACTTC. Its protein product is CASSGFGGDEQYF.

This clonotype has more than one count but fewer than ten. The chain employs TRBV12-3 or TRBV12-4 and TRBJ1-2; perhaps TRBD1 as D (5 bases). CDR3 length: 15 residues. V was trimmed by 3 bases and J by 2 bases, leaving 13 bases between them. CDR3 protein: CASSLGRWGNYGYTF. For the CDR3, the DNA is TGTGCCAGCAGTTTGGGTCGGTGGGGGAACTATGGCTACACCTTC.

For the CDR3, the DNA is TGTGCCAGCAGTGACTCAGCGGGGGGCCTCGGTAATGAGCAGTTCTTC. Amino acid sequence: CASSDSAGGLGNEQFF. The chain is built from TRBV6-4 and TRBJ2-1, with 9 nucleotides matching TRBD2. V shed 0 bases, J shed 7 bases, and the junction held 7 bases outside the gene matches. This CDR3 spans 16 amino acids. From germline, CDR1 is MRHNA and CDR2 SNTAGT.

This clonotype came up many times. The V call is TRBV20-1, the J call TRBJ2-5; 8 positions agree with TRBD2. Germline V gene lookup returns CDR1 DFQATT and CDR2 SNEGSKA (reference sequence). This CDR3 comprises 13 residues. V was clipped by 1 base and J by 5 bases; unmatched bases: 3. The CDR3 loop reads CSARAASGETQYF. CDR3 bases: TGCAGTGCTAGAGCGGCTAGCGGGGAGACCCAGTACTTC.

This clonotype has a handful of counts. The CDR3, as DNA: TGTGCCAGCAGTCCCCGGGGGGCCTCCTACGAGCAGTACTTC. Its protein product is CASSPRGASYEQYF. The chain combines TRBV2 with TRBJ2-7, with D perhaps TRBD2 (7 bases). This CDR3 comprises 14 residues. Trimming cost V 5 bases and J 0 bases, with 11 bases left between them. CDR1 is SNHLY, CDR2 FYNNEI, per germline.

The chain carries TRBV6-5 and TRBJ2-1; the D is unclear. From germline, CDR1 is MNHEY and CDR2 SVGAGI. Trimming pared 2 bases from V and 9 bases from J, leaving 14 bases between. This CDR3 is built from 14 residues. The CDR3 reads CASSYGRTWGEQFF. The DNA of the CDR3 is TGTGCCAGCAGTTACGGCCGGACCTGGGGTGAGCAGTTCTTC.

This clonotype was found a few times. The V and J genes are TRBV3-1 and TRBJ2-1, with TRBD2 matching over 15 bases. The CDR3 sequence is 17 residues long. The germline gives CDR1 LGHDT, CDR2 YNNKEL (reference sequence). V was clipped by 2 bases and J by 8 bases; unmatched bases: 7. The CDR3 sequence: CASSQSLGLAGGDEQFF. The CDR3 nucleotides are TGTGCCAGCAGCCAAAGCCTGGGACTAGCGGGGGGCGATGAGCAGTTCTTC.

The V gene is TRBV19, the J gene TRBJ1-2, with D unclear. The V gene lost 5 bases and the J gene lost 8 bases, with 9 bases spanning the gap. The length of the CDR3 is 11 residues. The germline gives CDR1 LNHDA, CDR2 SQIVND (reference sequence). The CDR3 here is CASSATSGYTF. Here the CDR3 DNA reads TGTGCCAGTAGTGCGACAAGCGGCTACACCTTC.

V and J are TRBV9 and TRBJ2-1; TRBD1 matches at 7 bases. Germline loops: CDR1 SGDLS, CDR2 YYNGEE. The CDR3 totals 14 residues. V lost 6 bases and J lost 2; bases outside the gene matches: 5. CDR3 DNA sequence: TGTGCCAGCACGACAGGGCTTACCTACAATGAGCAGTTCTTC. This translates into CASTTGLTYNEQFF.

This clonotype was seen a few times. This chain connects TRBV24-1 to TRBJ2-7, with D uncertain. The CDR3 extends over 20 amino acids. Trimming stripped 3 bases from V and 6 bases from J, with 32 bases between. Germline V gene data show CDR1 as KGHDR and CDR2 as SFDVKD. The CDR3 loop reads CATSDPHEARGRGGRLEQYF. CDR3 coding DNA: TGTGCCACCAGTGATCCACACGAGGCCCGTGGACGAGGCGGCAGGCTCGAGCAGTACTTC.

This rearrangement joins TRBV12-3 or TRBV12-4 to TRBJ2-2; D not certain. There are 15 residues in the CDR3. Trimming left V 3 bases short and J 1 base short, with 9 bases between. The CDR3 bases are TGTGCCAGCAGTTTTGGGCAGGTGAACACCGGGGAGCTGTTTTTT. This encodes CASSFGQVNTGELFF.

The chain has TRBV19 and TRBJ1-5; D remains ambiguous. The germline gives CDR1 LNHDA, CDR2 SQIVND (reference sequence). This CDR3 contains 15 residues. V lost 5 bases to trimming and J lost 4 bases, with 15 bases between them. CDR3: CASSPGLWANQPQHF. CDR3 in DNA: TGTGCCAGTAGTCCCGGGCTGTGGGCTAATCAGCCCCAGCATTTT.

V is TRBV29-1 and J is TRBJ2-2, with D perhaps matching TRBD2 (5 bases). V gave up 7 bases and J gave up 3 bases, with 9 bases separating them. Germline CDR1 SQVTM, CDR2 ANQGSEA. CDR3 size: 12 residues. CDR3 sequence reads: CSARGYTGELFF. The DNA of the CDR3 is TGCAGCGCTCGGGGTTACACCGGGGAGCTGTTTTTT.

This chain joins TRBV20-1 and TRBJ1-2; TRBD1 aligns across 7 bases. Trimming at V came to 5 bases and at J to 4 bases, leaving 10 bases not matched to a gene. The germline V gene encodes CDR1 DFQATT and CDR2 SNEGSKA (reference sequence). There are 14 residues in the CDR3. CDR3 residues: CSAARTGEGYGYTF. The CDR3 coding sequence is TGCAGTGCTGCCCGGACAGGCGAGGGCTATGGCTACACCTTC.

This clonotype occurred a few times. This sequence joins TRBV7-6 and TRBJ2-1, with TRBD1 matching 10 bases. The ends lost 5 bases at V and 7 bases at J; junction bases unmatched: 5. Germline CDR1 is SGHVS and CDR2 is FNYEAQ. The CDR3 is made up of 14 amino acids. As DNA, the CDR3 is TGTGCCAGCAGCCCTAGACAGGGGGCGAATGAGCAGTTCTTC. This translates into CASSPRQGANEQFF.

The genes are TRBV15 and TRBJ2-3, with TRBD2 as a possible D gene (6 bases). Germline V gene lookup returns CDR1 LNHNV and CDR2 YYDKDF (reference sequence). The length of the CDR3 is 14 residues. V lost 5 bases and J lost 3, with 12 bases in between. The CDR3 DNA is TGTGCCACCAGCCGTGGGAGGCCGACAGATACGCAGTATTTT. Protein product: CATSRGRPTDTQYF. The full variable domain, rest sourced from reference TRBV15 and TRBJ2-3, is DAMVIQNPRYQVTQFGKPVTLSCSQTLNHNVMYWYQQKSSQAPKLLFHYYDKDFNNEADTPDNFQSRRPNTSFCFLDIRSPGLGDTAMYLCATSRGRPTDTQYFGPGTRLTVL.

There are a few counts of this clonotype. The rearrangement links TRBV6-1 to TRBJ2-7; D uncertain. The CDR3 is 12 amino acids. Trimming stripped 6 bases from V and 12 bases from J, with 18 bases between. Germline values: CDR1 MNHNS, CDR2 SASEGT. CDR3: CASRMLGIPPYF. The CDR3 nucleotides are TGTGCCAGCAGGATGTTAGGCATCCCCCCGTACTTC.

The chain is built from TRBV11-2 and TRBJ2-5; 7 bases agree with TRBD1. Germline CDR1 reads SGHAT; CDR2 reads FQNNGV. V lost 7 bases, J lost 0 bases, and 8 bases stayed unmatched. The CDR3 runs to 15 residues. CDR3 sequence: CASTWGTEHQETQYF. The CDR3 nucleotides read TGTGCCAGCACCTGGGGGACAGAACACCAAGAGACCCAGTACTTC. The full variable domain, with the rest looked up from reference TRBV11-2 and TRBJ2-5, is EAGVAQSPRYKIIEKRQSVAFWCNPISGHATLYWYQQILGQGPKLLIQFQNNGVVDDSQLPKDRFSAERLKGVDSTLKIQPAKLEDSAVYLCASTWGTEHQETQYFGPGTRLLVL.

The CDR3 region has the DNA TGCGCCAGCAGCCCCCCCGGGGTGAACACTGAAGCTTTCTTT. Encoded protein: CASSPPGVNTEAFF. The chain recombines TRBV5-1 with TRBJ1-1; D remains unclear. Germline CDR1 is SGHRS and CDR2 is YFSETQ. There are 14 residues in the CDR3. The V end was cut by 4 bases, the J end by 0 bases, with 10 bases between.

The rearrangement links TRBV5-1 to TRBJ1-2; 8 bases align to TRBD1. Germline CDR1 SGHRS, CDR2 YFSETQ. This CDR3 contains 14 residues. The V gene end was trimmed by 6 bases and the J gene end by 4 bases; junction bases not matched to a gene: 8. CDR3 loop: CASTLMDRAYGYTF. CDR3 DNA sequence: TGCGCCAGCACCCTAATGGACAGGGCCTATGGCTACACCTTC.

In this sample, this clonotype turned up many times. The CDR3 is CASSLRAGELFF. DNA for the CDR3: TGTGCCAGCAGCTTAAGGGCCGGGGAGCTGTTTTTT. J is TRBJ2-2 and V is TRBV7-9; D call uncertain. The CDR3 is 12 amino acids. With 2 bases removed from V and 6 bases from J, the gap between germline ends came to 4 bases. CDR1 is SEHNR and CDR2 is FQNEAQ in the germline V gene (reference sequence). The complete variable domain, with remaining parts taken from reference TRBV7-9 and TRBJ2-2, reads DTGVSQNPRHKITKRGQNVTFRCDPISEHNRLYWYRQTLGQGPEFLTYFQNEAQLEKSRLLSDRFSAERPKGSFSTLEIQRTEQGDSAMYLCASSLRAGELFFGEGSRLTVL.

The chain carries TRBV13 and TRBJ1-6; D might be TRBD1 (6 bases). V lost 0 bases, J lost 0 bases, and 9 bases lay in between. This CDR3 is built from 17 residues. CDR1 PRHDT and CDR2 FYEKMQ come from the germline V gene (reference sequence). The CDR3 region has the DNA TGTGCCAGCAGCTTAGGGGGGGCGAGCTCCTATAATTCACCCCTCCACTTT. This gives the protein CASSLGGASSYNSPLHF.

The chain couples TRBV4-3 to TRBJ1-1, with unresolved D. Trimming left V 9 bases short and J 4 bases short, with 18 bases between. The CDR3 contains 14 residues. CDR1 is LGHNA, CDR2 YSLEER, per germline. CDR3 residues: CASRDGTFGTEAFF. For the CDR3, the DNA is TGCGCCAGTAGAGACGGTACCTTCGGCACTGAAGCTTTCTTT.

This clonotype was observed a few times. The chain joins TRBV7-2 to TRBJ2-7; D unclear. From germline, CDR1 is SGHTA and CDR2 FQGNSA. Trimming stripped 1 base from V and 3 bases from J, with 22 bases between. The CDR3 is made up of 18 amino acids. CDR3 in amino acids: CASSLGPYTTDTIYEQYF. The CDR3 DNA reads as TGTGCCAGCAGCTTAGGCCCCTACACGACCGATACTATCTACGAGCAGTACTTC. Together with reference TRBV7-2 and TRBJ2-7, the CDR3 gives the full variable domain: GAGVSQSPSNKVTEKGKDVELRCDPISGHTALYWYRQSLGQGLEFLIYFQGNSAPDKSGLPSDRFSAERTGGSVSTLTIQRTQQEDSAVYLCASSLGPYTTDTIYEQYFGPGTRLTVT.

The sample holds many counts of this clonotype. The rearrangement uses TRBV6-5 and TRBJ2-3, with 9 bases that match TRBD2. The germline V gene has CDR1 MNHEY and CDR2 SVGAGI. This CDR3 is 19 amino acids long. The V gene end was trimmed by 2 bases and the J gene end by 5 bases; junction bases not matched to a gene: 17. CDR3 residues: CASSYVAGGRIKGRDTQYF. The CDR3 DNA reads as TGTGCCAGCAGTTACGTGGCGGGGGGGCGAATAAAGGGCCGAGATACGCAGTATTTT.

V is TRBV4-3 and J is TRBJ2-1, with TRBD2 identical over 10 bases. With V trimmed by 4 bases and J by 4 bases, 4 bases remained unmatched. The germline V gene has CDR1 LGHNA and CDR2 YSLEER. This CDR3 has 15 residues. The CDR3 DNA is TGCGCCAGCAGCCGAGGACTAGCGGTGTACAATGAGCAGTTCTTC. Amino acids: CASSRGLAVYNEQFF.

The chain links TRBV7-2 to TRBJ2-3, with unresolved D. CDR1 SGHTA and CDR2 FQGNSA come from the germline V gene. This CDR3 comprises 12 residues. V was pared by 1 base and J by 9 bases, with 8 bases between. CDR3 sequence (DNA): TGTGCCAGCAGCTTAGAAGGCGTAACGCAGTATTTT. Protein product: CASSLEGVTQYF.

The chain couples TRBV5-1 to TRBJ1-4; 10 bases line up with TRBD1. The germline gives CDR1 SGHRS, CDR2 YFSETQ. V was pared by 2 bases and J by 10 bases, with 5 bases of the junction left unmatched. The CDR3 consists of 14 residues. The DNA of the CDR3 is TGCGCCAGCAGCTTCGGGACAGGGGAGGCAAAACTGTTTTTT. As protein: CASSFGTGEAKLFF.

V and J are TRBV10-3 and TRBJ2-1; D is unclear. The germline V gene encodes CDR1 ENHRY and CDR2 SYGVKD. The ends were cut back, 6 bases at V and 0 bases at J, with 6 bases in the middle. The CDR3 is 13 amino acids. The CDR3: CAIRGPSYNEQFF. The CDR3 DNA is TGTGCCATCAGGGGCCCCTCCTACAATGAGCAGTTCTTC.

The V gene is TRBV4-3, the J gene TRBJ2-6; no definite D call. Trimming cost V 4 bases and J 4 bases, with 5 bases left between them. The germline V gene encodes CDR1 LGHNA and CDR2 YSLEER. This CDR3 comprises 13 residues. CDR3 DNA: TGCGCCAGCAGCCCCGAGGGGGCCAACGTCCTGACTTTC. Amino acids: CASSPEGANVLTF.

This clonotype was found many times. The V and J genes are TRBV7-8 and TRBJ1-1, with D maybe TRBD1 (6 bases). The germline V and J ends were trimmed by 5 bases and 11 bases, with 18 bases remaining between them. The CDR3 length is 13 residues. Germline loops: CDR1 SGHVS, CDR2 FQNEAQ. The CDR3 here is CASSAQGRYAAFF. The CDR3 DNA is TGTGCCAGCAGCGCCCAGGGGAGATATGCGGCTTTCTTT.